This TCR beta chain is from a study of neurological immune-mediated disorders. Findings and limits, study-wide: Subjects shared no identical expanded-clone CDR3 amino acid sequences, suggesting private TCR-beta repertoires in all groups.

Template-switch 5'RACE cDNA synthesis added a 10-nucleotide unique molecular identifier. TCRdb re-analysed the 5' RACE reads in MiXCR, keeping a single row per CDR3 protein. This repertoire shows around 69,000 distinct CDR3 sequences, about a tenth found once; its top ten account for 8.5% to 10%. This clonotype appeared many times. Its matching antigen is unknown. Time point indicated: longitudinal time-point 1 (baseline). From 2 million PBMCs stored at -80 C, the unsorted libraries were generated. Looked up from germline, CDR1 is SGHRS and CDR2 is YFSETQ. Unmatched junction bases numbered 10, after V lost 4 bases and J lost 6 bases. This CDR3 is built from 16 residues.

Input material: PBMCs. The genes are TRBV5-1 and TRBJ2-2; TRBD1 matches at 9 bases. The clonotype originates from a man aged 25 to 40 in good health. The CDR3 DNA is TGCGCCAGCAGCGAGACGCCACAGGGGGCGGCCGGGGAGCTGTTTTTT. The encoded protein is CASSETPQGAAGELFF.